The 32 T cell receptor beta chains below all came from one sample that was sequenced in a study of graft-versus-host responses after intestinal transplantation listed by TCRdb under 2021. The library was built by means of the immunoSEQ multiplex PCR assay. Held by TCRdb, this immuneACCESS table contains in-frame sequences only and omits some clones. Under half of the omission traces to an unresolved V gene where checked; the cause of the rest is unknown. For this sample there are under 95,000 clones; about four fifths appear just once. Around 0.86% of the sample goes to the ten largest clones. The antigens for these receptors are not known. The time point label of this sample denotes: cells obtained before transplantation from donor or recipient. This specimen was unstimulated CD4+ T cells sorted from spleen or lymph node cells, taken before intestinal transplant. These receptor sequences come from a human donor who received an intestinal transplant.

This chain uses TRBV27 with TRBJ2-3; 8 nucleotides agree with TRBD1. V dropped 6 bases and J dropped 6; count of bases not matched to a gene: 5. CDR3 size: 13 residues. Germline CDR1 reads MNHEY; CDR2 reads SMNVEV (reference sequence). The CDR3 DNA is TGTGCCAGCAGATCGACAGGGGCGGATACGCAGTATTTT. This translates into CASRSTGADTQYF.

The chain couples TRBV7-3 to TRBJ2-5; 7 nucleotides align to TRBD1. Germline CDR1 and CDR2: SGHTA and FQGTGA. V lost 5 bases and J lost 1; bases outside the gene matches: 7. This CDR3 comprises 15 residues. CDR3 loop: CASSTSGQTQETQYF. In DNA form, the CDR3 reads TGTGCCAGCAGCACGTCGGGACAGACCCAAGAGACCCAGTACTTC.

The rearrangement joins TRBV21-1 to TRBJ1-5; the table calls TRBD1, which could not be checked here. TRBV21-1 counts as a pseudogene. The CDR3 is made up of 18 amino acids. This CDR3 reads CASSEDFTGVRGNQPQHF. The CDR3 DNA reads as TGTGCCAGCAGCGAAGACTTTACAGGGGTTAGAGGCAATCAGCCCCAGCATTTT.

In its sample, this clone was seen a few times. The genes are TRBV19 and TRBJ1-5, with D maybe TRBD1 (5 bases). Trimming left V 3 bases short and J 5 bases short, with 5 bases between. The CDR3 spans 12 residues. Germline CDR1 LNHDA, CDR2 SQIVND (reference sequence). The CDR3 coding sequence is TGTGCCAGTAGTATCAGGGATCAGCCCCAGCATTTT. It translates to CASSIRDQPQHF.

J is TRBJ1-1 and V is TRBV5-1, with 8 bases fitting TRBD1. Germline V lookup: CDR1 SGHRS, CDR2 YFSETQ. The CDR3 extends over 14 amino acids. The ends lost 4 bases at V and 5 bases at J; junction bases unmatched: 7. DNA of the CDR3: TGCGCCAGCAGCATGCAGGGGGCAGGTACTGAAGCTTTCTTT. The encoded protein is CASSMQGAGTEAFF.

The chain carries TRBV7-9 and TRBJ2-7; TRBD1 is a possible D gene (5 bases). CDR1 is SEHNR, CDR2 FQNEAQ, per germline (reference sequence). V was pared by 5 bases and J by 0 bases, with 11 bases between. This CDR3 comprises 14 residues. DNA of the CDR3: TGTGCCAGCAGCACCCGGACAAACTCCTACGAGCAGTACTTC. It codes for CASSTRTNSYEQYF.

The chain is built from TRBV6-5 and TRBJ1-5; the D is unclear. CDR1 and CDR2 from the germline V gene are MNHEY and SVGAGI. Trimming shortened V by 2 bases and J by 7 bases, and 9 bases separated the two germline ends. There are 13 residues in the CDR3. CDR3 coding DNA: TGTGCCAGCAGTTACATCGCGGGACAGCCCCAGCATTTT. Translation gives CASSYIAGQPQHF.

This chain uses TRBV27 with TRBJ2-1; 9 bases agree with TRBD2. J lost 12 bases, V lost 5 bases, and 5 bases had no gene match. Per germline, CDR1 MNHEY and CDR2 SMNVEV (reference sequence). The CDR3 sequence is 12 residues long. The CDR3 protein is CASSTTAGGQFF. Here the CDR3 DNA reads TGTGCCAGCAGTACCACAGCGGGGGGGCAGTTCTTC.

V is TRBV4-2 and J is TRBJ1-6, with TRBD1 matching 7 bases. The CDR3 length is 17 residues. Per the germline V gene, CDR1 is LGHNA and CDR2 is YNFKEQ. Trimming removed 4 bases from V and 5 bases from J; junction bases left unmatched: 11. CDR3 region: CASSRLEGGTDNSPLHF. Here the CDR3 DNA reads TGTGCCAGCAGCCGCCTAGAAGGCGGGACAGATAATTCACCCCTCCACTTT.

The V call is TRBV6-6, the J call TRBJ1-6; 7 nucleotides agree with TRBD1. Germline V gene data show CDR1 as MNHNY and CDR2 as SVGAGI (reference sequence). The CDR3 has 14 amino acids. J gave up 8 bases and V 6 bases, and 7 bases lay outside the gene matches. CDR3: CASRTDRFYSPLHF. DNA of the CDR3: TGTGCCAGCAGAACGGACAGGTTTTATTCACCCCTCCACTTT.

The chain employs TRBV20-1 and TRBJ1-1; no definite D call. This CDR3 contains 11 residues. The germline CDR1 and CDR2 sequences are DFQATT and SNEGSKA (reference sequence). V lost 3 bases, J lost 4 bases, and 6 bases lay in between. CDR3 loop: CSARKSTEAFF. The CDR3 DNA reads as TGCAGTGCTAGGAAGAGCACTGAAGCTTTCTTT.

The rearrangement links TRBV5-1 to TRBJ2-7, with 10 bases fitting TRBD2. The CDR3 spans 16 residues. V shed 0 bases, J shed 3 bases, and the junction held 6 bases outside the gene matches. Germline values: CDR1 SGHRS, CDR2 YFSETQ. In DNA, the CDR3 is TGCGCCAGCAGCTTGGGGCCCGGGACTAGCGTCTACGAGCAGTACTTC. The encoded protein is CASSLGPGTSVYEQYF.

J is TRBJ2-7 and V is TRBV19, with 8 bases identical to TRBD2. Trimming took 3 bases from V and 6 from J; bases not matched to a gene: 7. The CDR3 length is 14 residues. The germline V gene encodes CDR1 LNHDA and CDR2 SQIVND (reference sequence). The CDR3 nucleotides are TGTGCCAGTAGTATGGGTAAGCGGGGGTCCGAGCAGTACTTC. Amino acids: CASSMGKRGSEQYF.

In DNA, the CDR3 is TGTGCCTGGAGTGTGCGGAGGAACACTGAAGCTTTCTTT. It yields the protein CAWSVRRNTEAFF. This chain joins TRBV30 and TRBJ1-1, with D hard to call. Germline CDR1 reads GTSNPN; CDR2 reads SVGIG (reference sequence). V lost 0 bases and J 1 base, leaving 6 bases between the germline ends. The CDR3 is 13 residues long.

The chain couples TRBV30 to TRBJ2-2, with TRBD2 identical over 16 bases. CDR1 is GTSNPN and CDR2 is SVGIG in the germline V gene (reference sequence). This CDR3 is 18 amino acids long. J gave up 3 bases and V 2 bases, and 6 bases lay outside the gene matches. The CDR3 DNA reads TGTGCCTGGAGTCTACCGGGACTAGCGGGGGGGTACACCGGGGAGCTGTTTTTT. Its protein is CAWSLPGLAGGYTGELFF.

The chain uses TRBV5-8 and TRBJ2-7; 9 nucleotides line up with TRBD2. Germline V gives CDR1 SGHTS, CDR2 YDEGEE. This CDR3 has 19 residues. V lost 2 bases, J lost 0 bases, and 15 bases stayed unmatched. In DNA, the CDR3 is TGTGCCAGCAGCTTCGGGGCTAGCGGGAACCTCATTCTCTCCTACGAGCAGTACTTC. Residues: CASSFGASGNLILSYEQYF.

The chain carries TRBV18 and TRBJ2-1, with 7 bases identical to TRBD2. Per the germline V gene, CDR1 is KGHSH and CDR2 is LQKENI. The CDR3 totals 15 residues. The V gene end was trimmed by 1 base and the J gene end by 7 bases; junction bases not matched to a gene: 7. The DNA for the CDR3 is TGTGCCAGCTCACCACTGGGCGGGAGTTGGAATGAGCAGTTCTTC. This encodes CASSPLGGSWNEQFF.

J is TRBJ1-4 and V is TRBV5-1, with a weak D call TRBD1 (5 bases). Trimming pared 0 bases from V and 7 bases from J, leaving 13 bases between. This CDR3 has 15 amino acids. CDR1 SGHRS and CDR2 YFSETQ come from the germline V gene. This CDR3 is CASSLEAGQGEKLFF. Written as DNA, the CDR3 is TGCGCCAGCAGCTTGGAGGCAGGGCAGGGTGAAAAACTGTTTTTT. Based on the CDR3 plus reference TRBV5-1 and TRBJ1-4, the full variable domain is KAGVTQTPRYLIKTRGQQVTLSCSPISGHRSVSWYQQTPGQGLQFLFEYFSETQRNKGNFPGRFSGRQFSNSRSEMNVSTLELGDSALYLCASSLEAGQGEKLFFGSGTQLSVL.

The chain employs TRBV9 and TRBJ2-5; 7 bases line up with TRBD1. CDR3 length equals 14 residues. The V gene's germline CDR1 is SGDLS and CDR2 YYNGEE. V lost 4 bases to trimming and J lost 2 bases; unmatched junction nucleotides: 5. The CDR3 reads CASSLQQGQETQYF. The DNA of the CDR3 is TGTGCCAGCAGCCTACAACAGGGGCAAGAGACCCAGTACTTC.

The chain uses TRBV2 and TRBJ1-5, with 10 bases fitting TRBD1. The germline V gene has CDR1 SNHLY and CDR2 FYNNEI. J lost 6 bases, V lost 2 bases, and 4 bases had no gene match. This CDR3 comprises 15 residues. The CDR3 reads CASSEWTGGGQPQHF. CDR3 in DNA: TGTGCCAGCAGTGAATGGACAGGGGGAGGTCAGCCCCAGCATTTT.

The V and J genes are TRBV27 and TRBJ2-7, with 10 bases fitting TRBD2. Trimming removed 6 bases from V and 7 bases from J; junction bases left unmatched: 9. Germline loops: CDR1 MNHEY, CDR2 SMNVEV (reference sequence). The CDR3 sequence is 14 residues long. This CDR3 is CASRSTSGPQEQYF. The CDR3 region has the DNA TGTGCCAGCAGGTCGACTAGCGGGCCACAGGAGCAGTACTTC.

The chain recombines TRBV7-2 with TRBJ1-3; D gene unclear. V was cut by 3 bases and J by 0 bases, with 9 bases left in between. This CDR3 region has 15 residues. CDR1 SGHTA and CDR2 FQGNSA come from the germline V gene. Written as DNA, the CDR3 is TGTGCCAGCAGCTTGTTTCTAGCCTCTGGAAACACCATATATTTT. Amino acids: CASSLFLASGNTIYF. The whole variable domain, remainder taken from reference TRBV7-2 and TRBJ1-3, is GAGVSQSPSNKVTEKGKDVELRCDPISGHTALYWYRQSLGQGLEFLIYFQGNSAPDKSGLPSDRFSAERTGGSVSTLTIQRTQQEDSAVYLCASSLFLASGNTIYFGEGSWLTVV.

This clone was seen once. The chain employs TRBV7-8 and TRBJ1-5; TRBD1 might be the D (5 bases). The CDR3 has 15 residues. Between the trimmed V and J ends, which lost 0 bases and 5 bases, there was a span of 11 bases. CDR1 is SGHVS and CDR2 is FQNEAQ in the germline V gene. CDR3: CASSLAGGRDQPQHF. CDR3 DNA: TGTGCCAGCAGCTTAGCGGGGGGTCGGGATCAGCCCCAGCATTTT.

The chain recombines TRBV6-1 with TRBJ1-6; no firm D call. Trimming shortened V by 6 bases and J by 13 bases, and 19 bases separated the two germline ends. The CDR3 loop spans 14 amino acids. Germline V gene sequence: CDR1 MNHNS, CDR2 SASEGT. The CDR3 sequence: CASRYVFRESPLHF. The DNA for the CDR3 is TGTGCCAGCAGATACGTTTTTAGGGAGTCCCCCCTCCACTTT.

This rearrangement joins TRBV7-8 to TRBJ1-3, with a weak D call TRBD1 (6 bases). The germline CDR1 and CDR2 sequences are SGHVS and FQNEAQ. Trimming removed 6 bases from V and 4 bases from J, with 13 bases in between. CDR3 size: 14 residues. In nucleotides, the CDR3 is TGTGCCAGCAGGCCCACAGGGACGGGAAACACCATATATTTT. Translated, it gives CASRPTGTGNTIYF.

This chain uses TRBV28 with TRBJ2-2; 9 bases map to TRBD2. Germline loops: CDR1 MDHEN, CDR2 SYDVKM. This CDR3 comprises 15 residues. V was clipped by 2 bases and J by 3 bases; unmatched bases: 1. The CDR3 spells CASSLAGGDTGELFF. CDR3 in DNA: TGTGCCAGCAGTTTAGCGGGAGGGGACACCGGGGAGCTGTTTTTT.

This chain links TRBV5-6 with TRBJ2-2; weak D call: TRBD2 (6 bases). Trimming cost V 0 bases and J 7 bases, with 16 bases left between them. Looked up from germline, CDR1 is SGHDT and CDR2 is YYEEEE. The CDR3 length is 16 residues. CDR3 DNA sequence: TGTGCCAGCAGCTTGGTGAAGGTTTCGGGGGTCGGGGAGCTGTTTTTT. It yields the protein CASSLVKVSGVGELFF.

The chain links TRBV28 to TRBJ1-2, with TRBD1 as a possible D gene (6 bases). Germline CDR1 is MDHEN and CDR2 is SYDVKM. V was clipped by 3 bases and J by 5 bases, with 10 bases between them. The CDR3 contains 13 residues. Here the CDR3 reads CASSFNQGYGYTF. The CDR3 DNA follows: TGTGCCAGCAGTTTCAACCAGGGGTATGGCTACACCTTC.

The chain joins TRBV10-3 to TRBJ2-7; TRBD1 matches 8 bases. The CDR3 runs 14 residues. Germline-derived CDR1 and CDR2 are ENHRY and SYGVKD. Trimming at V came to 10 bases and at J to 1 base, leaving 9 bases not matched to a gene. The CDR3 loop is CATTTQGASYEQYF. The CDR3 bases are TGTGCCACCACAACTCAGGGGGCGTCCTACGAGCAGTACTTC.

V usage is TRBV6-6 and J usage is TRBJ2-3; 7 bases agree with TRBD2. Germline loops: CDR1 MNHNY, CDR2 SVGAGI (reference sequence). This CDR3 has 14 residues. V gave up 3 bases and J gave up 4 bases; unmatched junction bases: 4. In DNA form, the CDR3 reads TGTGCCAGCAGTTATGGGAGGGAAGCAGATACGCAGTATTTT. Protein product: CASSYGREADTQYF.

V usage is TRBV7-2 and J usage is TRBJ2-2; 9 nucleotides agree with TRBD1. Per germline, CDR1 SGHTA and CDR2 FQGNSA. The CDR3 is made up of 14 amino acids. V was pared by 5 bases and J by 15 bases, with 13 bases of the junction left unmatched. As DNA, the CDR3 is TGTGCCAGCAGCCTAGGGGCCGGGACAGGGTCGTTGTTTTTT. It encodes CASSLGAGTGSLFF. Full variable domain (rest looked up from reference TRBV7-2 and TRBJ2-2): GAGVSQSPSNKVTEKGKDVELRCDPISGHTALYWYRQSLGQGLEFLIYFQGNSAPDKSGLPSDRFSAERTGGSVSTLTIQRTQQEDSAVYLCASSLGAGTGSLFFGEGSRLTVL.

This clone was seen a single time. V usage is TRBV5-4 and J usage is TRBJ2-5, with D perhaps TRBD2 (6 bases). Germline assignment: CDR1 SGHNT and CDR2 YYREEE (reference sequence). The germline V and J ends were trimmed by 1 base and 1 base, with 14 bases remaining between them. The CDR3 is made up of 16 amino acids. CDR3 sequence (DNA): TGTGCCAGCAGCTTGTCGCTAGCGACAAGCCAAGAGACCCAGTACTTC. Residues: CASSLSLATSQETQYF. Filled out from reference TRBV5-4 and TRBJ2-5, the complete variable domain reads ETGVTQSPTHLIKTRGQQVTLRCSSQSGHNTVSWYQQALGQGPQFIFQYYREEENGRGNFPPRFSGLQFPNYSSELNVNALELDDSALYLCASSLSLATSQETQYFGPGTRLLVL.